The sequence of this T cell receptor beta chain was determined in a study of T-cell memory formation after mild COVID-19. The study's findings and limits: The study found balanced CD4/CD8 in clones contracting day 15 to 85 and a CD4+ lean in later expanders. What remained unconfirmed was the SARS-CoV-2 specificity of second-wave clones peaking on day 37.

CDR1 SGHAT and CDR2 FQNNGV come from the germline V gene. CDR3 length: 14 residues. Trimming left V 1 base short and J 7 bases short, with 8 bases between. This clonotype has only a few counts. Its antigen remains unknown. TCRdb re-analysed the 5' RACE reads in MiXCR, keeping a single row per CDR3 protein. The sample has 120,000 to 150,000 distinct CDR3 sequences; around 5.8% are singletons. The chain is built from TRBV11-2 and TRBJ1-6; D gene unclear. This clonotype was obtained from an adult woman who had mild COVID-19 (a few samples of this study predate the infection). Cell type and time point are not known. The sample comprised PBMCs or a T cell subset sorted from them (not recorded which). The CDR3: CASSLGLKNSPLHF. The CDR3 DNA is TGTGCCAGCAGCTTAGGCCTGAAAAATTCACCCCTCCACTTT.